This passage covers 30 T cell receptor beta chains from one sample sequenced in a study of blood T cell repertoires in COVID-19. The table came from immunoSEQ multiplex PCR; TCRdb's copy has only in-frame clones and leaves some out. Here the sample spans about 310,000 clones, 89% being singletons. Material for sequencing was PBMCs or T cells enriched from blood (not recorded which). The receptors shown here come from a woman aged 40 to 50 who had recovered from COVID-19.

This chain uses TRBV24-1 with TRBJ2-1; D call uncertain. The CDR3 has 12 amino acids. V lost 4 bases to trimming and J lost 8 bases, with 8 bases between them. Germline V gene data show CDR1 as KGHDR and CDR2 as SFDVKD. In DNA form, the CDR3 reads TGTGCCACCAGTGACTCTTATTATGAGCAGTTCTTC. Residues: CATSDSYYEQFF.

CDR3 region: CASSLGWASVNAQYF. CDR3 bases: TGTGCCAGCAGTTTGGGGTGGGCTAGCGTGAATGCGCAGTATTTT. V gene TRBV28 combines with J gene TRBJ2-3, with D possibly matching TRBD2 (6 bases). This CDR3 contains 15 residues. Germline assignment: CDR1 MDHEN and CDR2 SYDVKM. Trimming took off 3 bases at V and 10 bases at J, with 20 bases between the two ends. The whole variable domain, filled in from reference TRBV28 and TRBJ2-3, reads DVKVTQSSRYLVKRTGEKVFLECVQDMDHENMFWYRQDPGLGLRLIYFSYDVKMKEKGDIPEGYSVSREKKERFSLILESASTNQTSMYLCASSLGWASVNAQYFGPGTRLTVL.

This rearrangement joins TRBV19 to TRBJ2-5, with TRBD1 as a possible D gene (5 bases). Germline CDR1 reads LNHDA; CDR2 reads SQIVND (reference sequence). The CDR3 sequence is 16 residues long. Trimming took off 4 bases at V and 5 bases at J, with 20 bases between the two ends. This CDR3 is CASSREPGFLVETQYF. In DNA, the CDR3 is TGTGCCAGTAGTAGGGAACCAGGGTTCTTGGTGGAGACCCAGTACTTC.

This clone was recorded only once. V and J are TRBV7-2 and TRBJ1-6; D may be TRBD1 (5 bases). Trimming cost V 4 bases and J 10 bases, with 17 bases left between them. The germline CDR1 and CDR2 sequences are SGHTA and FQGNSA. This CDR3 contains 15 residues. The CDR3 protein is CASSYAGGFLSPLHF. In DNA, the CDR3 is TGTGCCAGCAGCTACGCGGGGGGGTTCCTCTCACCCCTCCACTTT.

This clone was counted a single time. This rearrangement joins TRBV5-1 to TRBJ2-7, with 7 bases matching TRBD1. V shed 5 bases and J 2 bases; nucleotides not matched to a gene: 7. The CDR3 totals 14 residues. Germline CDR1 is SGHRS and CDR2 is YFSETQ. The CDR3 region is CASSGRDSTYEQYF. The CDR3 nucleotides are TGCGCCAGCAGTGGCCGGGACAGCACCTACGAGCAGTACTTC.

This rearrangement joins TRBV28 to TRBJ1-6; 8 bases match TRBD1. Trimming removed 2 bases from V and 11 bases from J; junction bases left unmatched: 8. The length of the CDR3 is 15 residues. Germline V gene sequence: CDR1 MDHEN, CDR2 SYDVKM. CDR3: CASSLRTGKGAPLHF. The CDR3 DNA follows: TGTGCCAGCAGTTTACGGACAGGGAAAGGGGCACCCCTCCACTTT.

In DNA, the CDR3 is TGTGCCAGCAGCTTTTCCGGTGAGGCCGAGCAGTACTTC. Translating gives CASSFSGEAEQYF. This rearrangement joins TRBV11-1 to TRBJ2-7; D call uncertain. V lost 3 bases and J lost 6, with 12 bases in between. This CDR3 comprises 13 residues. Germline V gene lookup returns CDR1 SGHAT and CDR2 FQDESV (reference sequence).

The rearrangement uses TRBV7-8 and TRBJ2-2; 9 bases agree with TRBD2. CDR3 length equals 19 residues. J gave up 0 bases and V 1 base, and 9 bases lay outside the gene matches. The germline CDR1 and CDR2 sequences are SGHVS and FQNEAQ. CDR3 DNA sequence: TGTGCCAGCAGCTTAGTGGTGCGGGGGGGGCTCGCGAACACCGGGGAGCTGTTTTTT. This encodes CASSLVVRGGLANTGELFF.

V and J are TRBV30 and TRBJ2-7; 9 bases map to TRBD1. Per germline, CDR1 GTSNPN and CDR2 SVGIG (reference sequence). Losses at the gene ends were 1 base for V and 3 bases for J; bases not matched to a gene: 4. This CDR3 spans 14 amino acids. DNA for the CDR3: TGTGCCTGGAGTGCCCTGGGACAGGGCTACGAGCAGTACTTC. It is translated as CAWSALGQGYEQYF.

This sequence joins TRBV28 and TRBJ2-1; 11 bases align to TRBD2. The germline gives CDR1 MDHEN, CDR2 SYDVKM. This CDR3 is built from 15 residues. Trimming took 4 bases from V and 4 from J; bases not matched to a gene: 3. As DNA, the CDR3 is TGTGCCAGCAGTTCGGGGACTAGCGGTTACAATGAGCAGTTCTTC. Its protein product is CASSSGTSGYNEQFF.

DNA for the CDR3: TGTGCCAGCAGTTCTGGGTCTTGGGACAGGCCCTATGGCTACACCTTC. Translation gives CASSSGSWDRPYGYTF. The rearrangement joins TRBV28 to TRBJ1-2; 8 nucleotides align to TRBD1. The CDR3 consists of 16 residues. CDR1 and CDR2 (germline): MDHEN, SYDVKM. V lost 4 bases to trimming and J lost 4 bases; unmatched junction nucleotides: 11.

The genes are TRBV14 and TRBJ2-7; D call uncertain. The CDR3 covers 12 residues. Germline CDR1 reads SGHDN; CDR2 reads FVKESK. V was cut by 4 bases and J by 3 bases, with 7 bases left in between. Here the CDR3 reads CASSPSSYEQYF. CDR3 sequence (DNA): TGTGCCAGCAGCCCCTCTAGCTACGAGCAGTACTTC.

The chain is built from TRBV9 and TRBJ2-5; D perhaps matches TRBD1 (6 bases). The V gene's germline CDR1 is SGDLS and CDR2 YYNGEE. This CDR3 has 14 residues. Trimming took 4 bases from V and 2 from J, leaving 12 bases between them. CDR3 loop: CASSKRDKQETQYF. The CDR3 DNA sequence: TGTGCCAGCAGCAAACGGGACAAACAAGAGACCCAGTACTTC.

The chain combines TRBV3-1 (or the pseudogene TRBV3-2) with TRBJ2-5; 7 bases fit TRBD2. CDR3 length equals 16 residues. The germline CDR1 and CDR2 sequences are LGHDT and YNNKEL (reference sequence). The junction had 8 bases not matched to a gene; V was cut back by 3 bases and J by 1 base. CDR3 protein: CASSQSERGAQETQYF. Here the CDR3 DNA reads TGTGCCAGCAGCCAGAGCGAGCGGGGAGCCCAAGAGACCCAGTACTTC.

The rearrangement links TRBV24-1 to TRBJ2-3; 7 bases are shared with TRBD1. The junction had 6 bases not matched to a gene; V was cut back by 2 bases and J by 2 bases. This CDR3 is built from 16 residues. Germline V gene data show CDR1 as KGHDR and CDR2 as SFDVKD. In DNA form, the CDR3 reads TGTGCCACCAGTGATTCAGGACAGGACCTCACAGATACGCAGTATTTT. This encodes CATSDSGQDLTDTQYF.

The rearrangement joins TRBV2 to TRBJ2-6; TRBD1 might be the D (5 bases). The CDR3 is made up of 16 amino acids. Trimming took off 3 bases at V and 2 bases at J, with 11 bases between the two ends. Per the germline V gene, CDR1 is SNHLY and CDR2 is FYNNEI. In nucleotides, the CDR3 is TGTGCCAGCAGTGAGGTGGGGCGTGCTGGGGCCAACGTCCTGACTTTC. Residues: CASSEVGRAGANVLTF.

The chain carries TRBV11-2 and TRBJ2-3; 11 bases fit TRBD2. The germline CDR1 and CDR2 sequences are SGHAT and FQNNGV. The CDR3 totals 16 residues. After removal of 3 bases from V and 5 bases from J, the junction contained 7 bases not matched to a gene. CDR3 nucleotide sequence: TGTGCCAGCAGCTTCCTTAGCGGGGGGGGACGAGATACGCAGTATTTT. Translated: CASSFLSGGGRDTQYF.

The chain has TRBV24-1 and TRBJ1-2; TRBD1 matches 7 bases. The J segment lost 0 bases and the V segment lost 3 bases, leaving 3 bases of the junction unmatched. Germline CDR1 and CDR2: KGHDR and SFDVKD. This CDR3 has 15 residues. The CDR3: CATSDGDSPNYGYTF. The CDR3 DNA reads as TGTGCCACCAGTGATGGGGACAGTCCTAACTATGGCTACACCTTC.

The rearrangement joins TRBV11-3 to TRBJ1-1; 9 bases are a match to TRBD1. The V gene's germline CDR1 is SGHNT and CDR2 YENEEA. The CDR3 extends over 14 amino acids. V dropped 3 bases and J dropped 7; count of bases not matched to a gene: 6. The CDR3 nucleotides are TGTGCCAGCAGCTTCTGGACAGGGGAGGGTGAAGCTTTCTTT. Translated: CASSFWTGEGEAFF.

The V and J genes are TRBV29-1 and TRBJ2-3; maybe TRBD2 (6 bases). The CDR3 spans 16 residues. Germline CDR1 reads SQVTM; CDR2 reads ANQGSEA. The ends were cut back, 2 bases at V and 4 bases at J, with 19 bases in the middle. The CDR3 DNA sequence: TGCAGCGTTGAACGGGGACTGGGCCTAACGGCAGATACGCAGTATTTT. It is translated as CSVERGLGLTADTQYF.

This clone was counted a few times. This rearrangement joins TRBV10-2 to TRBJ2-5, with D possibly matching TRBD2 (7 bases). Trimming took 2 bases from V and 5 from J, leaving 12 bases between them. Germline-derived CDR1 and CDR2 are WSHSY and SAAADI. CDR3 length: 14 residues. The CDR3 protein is CASSEGGGRETQYF. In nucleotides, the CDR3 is TGCGCCAGCAGTGAGGGGGGGGGCCGGGAGACCCAGTACTTC.

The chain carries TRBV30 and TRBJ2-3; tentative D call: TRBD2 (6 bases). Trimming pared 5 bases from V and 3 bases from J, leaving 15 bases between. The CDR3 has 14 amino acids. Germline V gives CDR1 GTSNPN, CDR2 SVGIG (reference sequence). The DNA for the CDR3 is TGTGCCTGGCGGGGGTCGAGGAGGACAGATACGCAGTATTTT. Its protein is CAWRGSRRTDTQYF.

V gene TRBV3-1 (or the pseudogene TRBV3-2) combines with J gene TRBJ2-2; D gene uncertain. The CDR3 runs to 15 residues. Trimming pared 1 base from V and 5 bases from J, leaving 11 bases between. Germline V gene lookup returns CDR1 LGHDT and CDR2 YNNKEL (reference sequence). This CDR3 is CASSQGRVQTGELFF. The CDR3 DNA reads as TGTGCCAGCAGCCAAGGTCGGGTCCAGACCGGGGAGCTGTTTTTT.

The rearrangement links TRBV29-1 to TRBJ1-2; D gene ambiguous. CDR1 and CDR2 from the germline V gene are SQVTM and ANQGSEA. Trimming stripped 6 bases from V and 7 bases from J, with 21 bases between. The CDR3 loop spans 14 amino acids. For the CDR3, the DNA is TGCAGCGTCGGTACCAAACAGAGTTCAGGTGGCTACACCTTC. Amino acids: CSVGTKQSSGGYTF. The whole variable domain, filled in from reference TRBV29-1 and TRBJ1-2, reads SAVISQKPSRDICQRGTSLTIQCQVDSQVTMMFWYRQQPGQSLTLIATANQGSEATYESGFVIDKFPISRPNLTFSTLTVSNMSPEDSSIYLCSVGTKQSSGGYTFGSGTRLTVV.

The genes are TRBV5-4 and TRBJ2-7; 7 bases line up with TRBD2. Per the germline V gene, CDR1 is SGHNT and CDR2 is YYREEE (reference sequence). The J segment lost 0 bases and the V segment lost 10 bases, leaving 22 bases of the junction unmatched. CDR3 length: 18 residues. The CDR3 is CASDGGDERGDLSYEQYF. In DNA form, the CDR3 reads TGTGCCTCAGACGGCGGGGACGAACGGGGGGACCTCTCCTACGAGCAGTACTTC.

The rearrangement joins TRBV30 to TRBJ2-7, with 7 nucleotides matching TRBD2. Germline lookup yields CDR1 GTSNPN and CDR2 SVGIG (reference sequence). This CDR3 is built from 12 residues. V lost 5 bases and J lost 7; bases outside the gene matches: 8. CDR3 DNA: TGTGCCTGGGCGGGGGAACCTACGGAGCAGTACTTC. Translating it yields CAWAGEPTEQYF.

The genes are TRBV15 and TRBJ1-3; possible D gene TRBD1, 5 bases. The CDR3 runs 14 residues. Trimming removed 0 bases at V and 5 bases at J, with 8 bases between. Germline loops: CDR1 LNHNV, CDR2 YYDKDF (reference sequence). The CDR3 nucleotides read TGTGCCACCAGCAGAGACAGGGAAAGAAACACCATATATTTT. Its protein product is CATSRDRERNTIYF. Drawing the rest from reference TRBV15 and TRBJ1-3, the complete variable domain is DAMVIQNPRYQVTQFGKPVTLSCSQTLNHNVMYWYQQKSSQAPKLLFHYYDKDFNNEADTPDNFQSRRPNTSFCFLDIRSPGLGDTAMYLCATSRDRERNTIYFGEGSWLTVV.

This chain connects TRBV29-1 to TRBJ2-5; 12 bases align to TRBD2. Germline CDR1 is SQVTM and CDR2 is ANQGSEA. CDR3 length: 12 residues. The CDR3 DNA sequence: TGCAGTGGACTAGCGGGAAGAGAGACCCAGTACTTC. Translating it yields CSGLAGRETQYF.

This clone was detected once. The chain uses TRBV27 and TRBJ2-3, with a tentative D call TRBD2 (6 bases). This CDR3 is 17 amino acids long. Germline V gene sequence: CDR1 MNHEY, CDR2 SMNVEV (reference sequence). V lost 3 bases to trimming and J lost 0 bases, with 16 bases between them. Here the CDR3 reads CASSFPRAEGSTDTQYF. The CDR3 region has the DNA TGTGCCAGCAGTTTCCCTCGAGCGGAGGGAAGCACAGATACGCAGTATTTT.

The CDR3 loop reads CASGRDRSSYEQYF. In nucleotides, the CDR3 is TGTGCCAGTGGGCGGGACAGGAGCTCCTACGAGCAGTACTTC. This chain uses TRBV19 with TRBJ2-7; 8 bases fit TRBD1. The V gene's germline CDR1 is LNHDA and CDR2 SQIVND (reference sequence). J gave up 0 bases and V 8 bases, and 6 bases lay outside the gene matches. The CDR3 contains 14 residues.